The entry below gives a single TCR beta chain sequence along with its context. These data are taken from a study of blood T cell repertoires in COVID-19. Study overall: Sample material is recorded as cDNA or gDNA derived from T cells, B-cell-depleted T cells, or PBMCs.

Germline V gene sequence: CDR1 SNHLY, CDR2 FYNNEI. V was cut by 4 bases and J by 7 bases, with 13 bases left in between. This CDR3 has 14 residues. In the original analysis: The authors estimated nucleated cell counts from reference gene primer amplification. Profiling relied on immunoSEQ multiplex PCR, and the TCRdb table lists in-frame clones only, not all of them. The V and J calls and the clone size are those of that table, but D and trimming were determined from the DNA. Of 100,000 to 150,000 clones listed, 84% are singletons. This TCR derives from a woman aged 25 to 39 who had recovered from COVID-19. V is TRBV2 and J is TRBJ1-4, with TRBD1 as a possible D gene (5 bases). Sequences were obtained from peripheral blood. This CDR3 is CASSVSPGGEKLFF. In DNA form, the CDR3 reads TGTGCCAGCAGTGTTAGCCCGGGGGGTGAAAAACTGTTTTTT.